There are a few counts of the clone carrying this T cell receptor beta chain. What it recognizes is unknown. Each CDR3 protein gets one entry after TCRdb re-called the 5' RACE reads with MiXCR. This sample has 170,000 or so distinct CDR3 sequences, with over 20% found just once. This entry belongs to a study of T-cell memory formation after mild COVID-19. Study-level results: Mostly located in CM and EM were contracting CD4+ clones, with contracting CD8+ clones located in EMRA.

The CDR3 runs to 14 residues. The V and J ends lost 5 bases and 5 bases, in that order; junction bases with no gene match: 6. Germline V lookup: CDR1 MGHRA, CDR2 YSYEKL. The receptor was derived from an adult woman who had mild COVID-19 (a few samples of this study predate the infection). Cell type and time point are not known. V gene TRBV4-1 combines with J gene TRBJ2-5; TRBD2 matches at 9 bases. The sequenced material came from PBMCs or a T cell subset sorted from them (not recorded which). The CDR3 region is CASSSLAGVETQYF. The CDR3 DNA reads TGCGCCAGCAGCTCCTTAGCGGGGGTGGAGACCCAGTACTTC.